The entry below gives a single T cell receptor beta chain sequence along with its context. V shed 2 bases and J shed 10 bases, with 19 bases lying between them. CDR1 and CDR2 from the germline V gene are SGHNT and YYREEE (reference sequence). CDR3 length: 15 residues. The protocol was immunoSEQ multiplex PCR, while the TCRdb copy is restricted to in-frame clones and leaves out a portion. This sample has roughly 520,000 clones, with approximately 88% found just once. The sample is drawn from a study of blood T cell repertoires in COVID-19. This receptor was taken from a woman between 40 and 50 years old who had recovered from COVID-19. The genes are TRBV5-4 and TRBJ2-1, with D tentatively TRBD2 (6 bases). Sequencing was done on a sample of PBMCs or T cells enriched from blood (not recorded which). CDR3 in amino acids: CASSFVPSAVQEQFF. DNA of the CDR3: TGTGCCAGCAGCTTCGTACCTAGCGCGGTACAGGAGCAGTTCTTC.